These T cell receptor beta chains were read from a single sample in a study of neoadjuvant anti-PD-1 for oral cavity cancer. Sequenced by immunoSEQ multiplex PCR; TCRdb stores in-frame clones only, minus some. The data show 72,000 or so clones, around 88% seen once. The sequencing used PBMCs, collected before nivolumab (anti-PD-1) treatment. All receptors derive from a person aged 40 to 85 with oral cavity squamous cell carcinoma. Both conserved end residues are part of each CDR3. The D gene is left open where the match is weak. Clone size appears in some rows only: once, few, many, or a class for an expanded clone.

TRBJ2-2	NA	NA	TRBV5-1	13	TGCGCCAGCAGCTTAAGGGCGTCCGGGGAGCTGTTTTTT	CASSLRASGELFF
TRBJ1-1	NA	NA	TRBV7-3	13	TGTGCCAGCAGCCCCCAGGACAGCTCTGAAGCTTTCTTT	CASSPQDSSEAFF
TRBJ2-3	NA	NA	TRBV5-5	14	TGTGCCAGCAGCTTGTCCGGGCACACAGATACGCAGTATTTT	CASSLSGHTDTQYF
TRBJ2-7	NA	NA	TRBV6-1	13	TGTGCCAGCAGTGAAGATAACAGATGGGAGCAGTACTTC	CASSEDNRWEQYF
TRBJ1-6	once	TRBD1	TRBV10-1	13	TGCGCCAGCAGTGAGGGACAGGGTGCACCCCTCCACTTT	CASSEGQGAPLHF
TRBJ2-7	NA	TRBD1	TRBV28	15	TGTGCCAGCAGTTTAGCGGGACAGGGACGTTTCGAGCAGTACTTC	CASSLAGQGRFEQYF
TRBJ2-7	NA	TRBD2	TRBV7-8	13	TGTGCCAGCAGCTTACGGGGGGCCTACGAGCAGTACTTC	CASSLRGAYEQYF
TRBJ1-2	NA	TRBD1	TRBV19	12	TGTGCCAGTAGAACAGGGGGCCGTGGCTACACCTTC	CASRTGGRGYTF
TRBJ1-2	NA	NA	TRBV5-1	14	TGCGCCAGCAGCCCGGAGACAGGATCTAGGAGCTACACCTTC	CASSPETGSRSYTF
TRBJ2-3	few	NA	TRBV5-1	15	TGCGCCAGCAGCCCCGGACTGCGTAGCACAGATACGCAGTATTTT	CASSPGLRSTDTQYF
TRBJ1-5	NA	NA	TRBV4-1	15	TGCGCCAGCAGCCCAGCTTCCGCCTACAATCAGCCCCAGCATTTT	CASSPASAYNQPQHF
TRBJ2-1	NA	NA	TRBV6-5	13	TGTGCCAGCAGTTACGGGACCGCGGGTGAGCAGTTCTTC	CASSYGTAGEQFF
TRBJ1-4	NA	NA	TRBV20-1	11	TGCAGTGCTAGAGTAGGCACCGGGCTGTTTTTT	CSARVGTGLFF
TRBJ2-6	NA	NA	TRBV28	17	TGTGCCAGCAGTTTATGGGGCGTCAGCCGAGGGGCCAACGTCCTGACTTTC	CASSLWGVSRGANVLTF
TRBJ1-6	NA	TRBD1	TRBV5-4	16	TGTGCCAGCGGGCCGGGGACAGGGGCTGGAAATTCACCCCTCCACTTT	CASGPGTGAGNSPLHF
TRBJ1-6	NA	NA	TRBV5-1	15	TGCGCCAGCAGCTTAGACATCCTGGTGGGTTCACCCCTCCACTTT	CASSLDILVGSPLHF
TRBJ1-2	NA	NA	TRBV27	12	TGTGCCAGCAGCCCGGCGGGGGGTGGCTACACCTTC	CASSPAGGGYTF
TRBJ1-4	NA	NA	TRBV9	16	TGTGCCAGCAGCCATTCGGATCGTGCAACTAATGAAAAACTGTTTTTT	CASSHSDRATNEKLFF
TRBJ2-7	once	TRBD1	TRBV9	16	TGTGCCAGCAGCGTAGGGGATGGGACAGGCGCTGACGAGCAGTACTTC	CASSVGDGTGADEQYF
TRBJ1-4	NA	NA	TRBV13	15	TGTGCCAGCAGCTTAGCGGGGGGCGAGGGTGAAAAACTGTTTTTT	CASSLAGGEGEKLFF
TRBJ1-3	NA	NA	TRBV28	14	TGTGCCAGCAGCATTGGGGATAGAGGAAACACCATATATTTT	CASSIGDRGNTIYF
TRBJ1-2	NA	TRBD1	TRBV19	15	TGTGCCAGTAGTAACCAAGCGGGACAGGGGTATGGCTACACCTTC	CASSNQAGQGYGYTF
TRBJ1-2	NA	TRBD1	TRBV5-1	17	TGCGCCAGCAGCTCAGGACAGGGCTCACTCCATAACTATGGCTACACCTTC	CASSSGQGSLHNYGYTF
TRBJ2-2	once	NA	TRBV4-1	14	TGCGCCAGCAGCCAAGTGTTAGCTGCCGGGGAGCTGTTTTTT	CASSQVLAAGELFF
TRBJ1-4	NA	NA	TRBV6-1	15	TGTGCCAGCAGTGAAGGCAGGACGGGGAATGAAAAACTGTTTTTT	CASSEGRTGNEKLFF
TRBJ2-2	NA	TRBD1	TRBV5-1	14	TGCGCCAGCAGCTCCGGACAGGGGGCCGGGGAGCTGTTTTTT	CASSSGQGAGELFF
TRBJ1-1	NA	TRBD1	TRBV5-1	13	TGCGCCAGCAGCCCGCAGGGGGCGACTGAAGCTTTCTTT	CASSPQGATEAFF
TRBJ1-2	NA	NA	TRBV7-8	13	TGTGCCAGCAGCGAGGGACGGTCGGGGGGCTACACCTTC	CASSEGRSGGYTF
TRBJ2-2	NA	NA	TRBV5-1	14	TGCGCCAGCAGCTTGGAGAGGGGTTCCGGGGAGCTGTTTTTT	CASSLERGSGELFF
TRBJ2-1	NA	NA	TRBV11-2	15	TGTGCCAGCAGCTCTCGGACGGGGGGCGACAATGAGCAGTTCTTC	CASSSRTGGDNEQFF
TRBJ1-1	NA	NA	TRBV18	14	TGTGCCAGCTCACCACTAGGTTACGGCACTGAAGCTTTCTTT	CASSPLGYGTEAFF
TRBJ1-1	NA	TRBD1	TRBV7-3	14	TGTGCCAGCAGCTTAACAGGACAGGGGGCTGAAGCTTTCTTT	CASSLTGQGAEAFF
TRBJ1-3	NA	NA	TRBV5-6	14	TGTGCCAGCAGCTTGACGGGATCTGGAAACACCATATATTTT	CASSLTGSGNTIYF
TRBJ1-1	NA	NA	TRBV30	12	TGTGCCTATGGCCGGGGAAACACTGAAGCTTTCTTT	CAYGRGNTEAFF
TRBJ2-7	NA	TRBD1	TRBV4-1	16	TGCGCCAGCAGCCAAGCTTATTCCCAGGGGGCCTACGAGCAGTACTTC	CASSQAYSQGAYEQYF
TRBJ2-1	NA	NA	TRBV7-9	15	TGTGCCAGCAGCCCCCATCCTAGGTTCGGATATGAGCAGTTCTTC	CASSPHPRFGYEQFF
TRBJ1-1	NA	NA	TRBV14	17	TGTGCCAGCAGCCAGAATTTATATAAGCCGGTGAACACTGAAGCTTTCTTT	CASSQNLYKPVNTEAFF
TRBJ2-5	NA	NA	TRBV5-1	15	TGCGCCAGCTTACCGGACGGGAGGCAGGGGGAGACCCAGTACTTC	CASLPDGRQGETQYF
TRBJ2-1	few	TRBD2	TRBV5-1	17	TGCGCCAGCAGAGAAAGGACTAGCCAAAGCTCCTACAATGAGCAGTTCTTC	CASRERTSQSSYNEQFF
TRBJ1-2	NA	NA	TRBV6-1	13	TGTGCCAGCAGTGTTTCAGAGAACTATGGCTACACCTTC	CASSVSENYGYTF
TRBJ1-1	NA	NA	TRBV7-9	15	TGTGCCAGCAGCTTACCAGGGGCGCTCTACACTGAAGCTTTCTTT	CASSLPGALYTEAFF
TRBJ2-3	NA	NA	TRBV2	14	TGTGCCAGCAGTGAAGGGGTCGTTAGGGATACGCAGTATTTT	CASSEGVVRDTQYF
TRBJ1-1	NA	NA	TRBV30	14	TGTGCCTGGAGTGGGAGGGGGGACCACACTGAAGCTTTCTTT	CAWSGRGDHTEAFF
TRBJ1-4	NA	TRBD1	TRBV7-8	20	TGTGCCAGCAGCCACGCTCGCGGGGGGGACAGGGGGCTTGGTGGTGAAAAACTGTTTTTT	CASSHARGGDRGLGGEKLFF
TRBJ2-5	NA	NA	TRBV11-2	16	TGTGCCAGCAGCCTATTTGGGGGGGCCTCCCAAGAGACCCAGTACTTC	CASSLFGGASQETQYF
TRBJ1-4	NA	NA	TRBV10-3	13	TGTGCCATTTCCGTACAGGAAAATGAAAAACTGTTTTTT	CAISVQENEKLFF
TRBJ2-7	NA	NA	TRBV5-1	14	TGCGCCAGCAGCCTGAGCATGTCGAGCTACGAGCAGTACTTC	CASSLSMSSYEQYF
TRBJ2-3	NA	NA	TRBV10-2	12	TGCGCCAGCCGGTCTTCAACGGATACGCAGTATTTT	CASRSSTDTQYF
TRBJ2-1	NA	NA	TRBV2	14	TGTGCCAGCAAGCCGTACGGGACGCACAATGAGCAGTTCTTC	CASKPYGTHNEQFF
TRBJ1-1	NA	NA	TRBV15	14	TGTGCCACCAGCAACCCCCGAGGAGTAACTGAAGCTTTCTTT	CATSNPRGVTEAFF
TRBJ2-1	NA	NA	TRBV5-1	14	TGCGCCAGCAGCTCCCAACGTACGTACAATGAGCAGTTCTTC	CASSSQRTYNEQFF
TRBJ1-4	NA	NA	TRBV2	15	TGTGCCAGCAGTCTTACAGGGATGACTAATGAAAAACTGTTTTTT	CASSLTGMTNEKLFF
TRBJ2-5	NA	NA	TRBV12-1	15	TGTGCCAGCAGCCCCCAGCGGGGGGTTCAAGAGACCCAGTACTTC	CASSPQRGVQETQYF